These 10 T cell receptor beta chains were all obtained from the same sample, sequenced in a study of response to subunit inactivated influenza vaccine (dated by TCRdb to 2017 to 2018). Libraries were made using RT-PCR. The sequencer listed for this sample is Illumina HiSeq 2500. In TCRdb, the public reads were trimmed at Q25 with fastp and aligned with MiXCR, with productive beta chains retained. Each CDR3 protein appears once, grouped with its most common genes and DNA. Present in this sample are some 480,000 distinct CDR3 sequences, around 9.9% of which were seen just once. The ten largest clones capture more than 10% of the sample. Taken with the paper, the label for time point translates to: approximately 45 days after influenza vaccine administration. The source material was PBMCs from blood, sampled 45 days after vaccination. The receptor set was obtained from a man aged 45-65 years who received an inactivated influenza vaccine. Donor details come from another sample of the same person, matched by shared clones.

This clonotype was counted at least ten times. The rearrangement joins TRBV12-3 or TRBV12-4 to TRBJ2-3, with TRBD2 matching 10 bases. Trimming at V came to 1 base and at J to 4 bases, leaving 5 bases not matched to a gene. There are 16 residues in the CDR3. The CDR3: CASSLDTSGASDTQYF. CDR3 sequence (DNA): TGTGCCAGCAGTTTAGACACTAGCGGGGCGTCAGATACGCAGTATTTT.

This CDR3 is CASRKGAGETQYF. CDR3 DNA: TGTGCCAGCCGGAAGGGGGCCGGGGAGACCCAGTACTTC. The chain uses TRBV2 and TRBJ2-5, with 7 bases aligning to TRBD1. Germline assignment: CDR1 SNHLY and CDR2 FYNNEI. The CDR3 consists of 13 residues. J lost 5 bases, V lost 8 bases, and 8 bases had no gene match.

This clonotype was detected only a few times. The V gene is TRBV7-2, the J gene TRBJ1-1; 7 nucleotides agree with TRBD1. The CDR3 contains 14 residues. Germline CDR1 reads SGHTA; CDR2 reads FQGNSA. Germline trimming cut 5 bases from V and 5 bases from J; bases unmatched to any gene: 8. CDR3 sequence: CASSKSGGRTEAFF. CDR3 sequence (DNA): TGTGCCAGCAGCAAATCAGGGGGTCGGACTGAAGCTTTCTTT.

The table lists this clonotype with many counts. The V call is TRBV5-6, the J call TRBJ2-7; D remains ambiguous. The germline gives CDR1 SGHDT, CDR2 YYEEEE. CDR3 length: 15 amino acids. V shed 1 base and J shed 2 bases, with 13 bases lying between them. CDR3 residues: CASSLSLHYTYEQYF. The CDR3, as DNA: TGTGCCAGCAGCTTGAGCCTCCACTATACCTACGAGCAGTACTTC.

CDR3 bases: TGCAGTGCTAGAAAGGGATCCCTAAACATTCAGTACTTC. This sequence encodes CSARKGSLNIQYF. V and J are TRBV20-1 and TRBJ2-4; D not resolved. The CDR3 has 13 residues. CDR1 is DFQATT and CDR2 is SNEGSKA in the germline V gene (reference sequence). Trimming removed 2 bases from V and 6 bases from J, with 11 bases in between.

This clonotype was detected many times. This chain uses TRBV27 with TRBJ1-1; D gene unclear. Looked up from germline, CDR1 is MNHEY and CDR2 is SMNVEV (reference sequence). CDR3 length: 14 amino acids. Trimming left V 5 bases short and J 0 bases short, with 10 bases between. CDR3 sequence (DNA): TGTGCCAGCAGTACAAACGAGGTGAACACTGAAGCTTTCTTT. This encodes CASSTNEVNTEAFF.

This clonotype showed up many times. V usage is TRBV7-2 and J usage is TRBJ2-2; 7 positions match TRBD2. CDR1 SGHTA and CDR2 FQGNSA come from the germline V gene. The CDR3 totals 16 residues. V lost 5 bases, J lost 2 bases, and 8 bases stayed unmatched. CDR3 nucleotide sequence: TGTGCCAGCAGCCGATCGGGACTACAAAACACCGGGGAGCTGTTTTTT. Its translation: CASSRSGLQNTGELFF.

This clonotype was detected only a few times. This rearrangement joins TRBV6-1 to TRBJ1-6; 10 bases fit TRBD1. The CDR3 consists of 15 residues. J gave up 7 bases and V 6 bases, and 6 bases lay outside the gene matches. Per the germline V gene, CDR1 is MNHNS and CDR2 is SASEGT. CDR3 sequence: CASRVPGQGNSPLHF. In DNA form, the CDR3 reads TGTGCCAGCAGAGTACCGGGACAGGGGAATTCACCCCTCCACTTT.

This clonotype was detected only a few times. The chain couples TRBV29-1 to TRBJ2-1, with D unresolved. The V end lost 4 bases, the J end lost 7 bases, and 14 bases lay between the germline ends. The germline gives CDR1 SQVTM, CDR2 ANQGSEA. The CDR3 runs 13 residues. The CDR3 reads CSVGALLGNEQFF. DNA for the CDR3: TGCAGCGTTGGGGCCCTGCTCGGGAATGAGCAGTTCTTC.

This clonotype has only a few counts. The chain combines TRBV5-1 with TRBJ2-1; 13 bases are shared with TRBD2. J gave up 2 bases and V 6 bases, and 8 bases lay outside the gene matches. CDR3 length: 17 amino acids. Germline V lookup: CDR1 SGHRS, CDR2 YFSETQ. This CDR3 is CASNKLAGGPTYNEQFF. The CDR3 DNA sequence: TGCGCCAGCAACAAACTAGCGGGAGGGCCCACCTACAATGAGCAGTTCTTC.